This TCR beta chain was recorded in a study of T cell repertoires in cytomegalovirus infection. Across the whole study: Recently identified HLA-C-restricted CMV epitopes were among the peptides used. In public TCR beta signatures, there were indications of both CMV infection and matching HLA type. Study results and limitations: The ex vivo response was dominated by HLA-C-restricted CMV-specific TCR beta clonotypes. CMV carriers with the relevant HLA were identified by cumulative public TCR beta family frequency.

Note on this clonotype: The antigen is undetermined.

TCRdb recomputed calls from the reads with MiXCR, one row per CDR3 protein. The sample lists a few hundred thousand distinct CDR3 sequences, around a quarter occurring once. The V and J ends lost 7 bases and 6 bases, in that order; junction bases with no gene match: 5. Germline CDR1 reads MNHNS; CDR2 reads SASEGT. CDR3 length: 14 residues. This sequence originates from a human donor in good health (CMV status not recorded). Some clones in this sample may be carry-over from other donors' samples. This chain joins TRBV6-1 and TRBJ2-2, with TRBD2 matching 10 bases. The sequencing used cultured PBMCs, collected from culture after CMV antigen stimulation. The CDR3 sequence is CASKVAGGPGELFF. CDR3 in DNA: TGTGCCAGCAAGGTAGCGGGAGGTCCCGGGGAGCTGTTTTTT.